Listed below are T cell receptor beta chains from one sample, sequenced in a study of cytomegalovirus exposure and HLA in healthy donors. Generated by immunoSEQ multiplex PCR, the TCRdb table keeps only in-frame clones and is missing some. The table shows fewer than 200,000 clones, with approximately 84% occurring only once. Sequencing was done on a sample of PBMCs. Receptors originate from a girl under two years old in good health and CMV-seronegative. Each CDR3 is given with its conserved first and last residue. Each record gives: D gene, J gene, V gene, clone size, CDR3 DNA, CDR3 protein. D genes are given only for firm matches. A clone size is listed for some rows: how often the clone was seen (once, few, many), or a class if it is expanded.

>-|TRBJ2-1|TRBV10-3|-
TGTGCCATCGGGAGCGGGTCTTTCAATGAGCAGTTCTTC
CAIGSGSFNEQFF
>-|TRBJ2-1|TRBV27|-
TGTGCCAGCAGTGCCTACAGCTCCAATGAGCAGTTCTTC
CASSAYSSNEQFF
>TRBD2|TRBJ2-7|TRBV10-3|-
TGTGCCATCAGTCTAAGCGGGAGCAATCCCTACGAGCAGTACTTC
CAISLSGSNPYEQYF
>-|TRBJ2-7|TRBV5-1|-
TGCGCCAGCAGCCTAACAGGTTCGGCCTACGAGCAGTACTTC
CASSLTGSAYEQYF
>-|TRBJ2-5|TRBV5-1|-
TGCGCCAGCTCGGTGAAAGAGACCCAGTACTTC
CASSVKETQYF
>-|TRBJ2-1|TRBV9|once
TGTGCCAGCAGCGTAGGTCAGGTGGCAGCGGTGAATGAGCAGTTCTTC
CASSVGQVAAVNEQFF
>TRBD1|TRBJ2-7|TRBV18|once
TGTGCCAGCTCAGTGTCCAGGGGGAGCTCCTACGAGCAGTACTTC
CASSVSRGSSYEQYF
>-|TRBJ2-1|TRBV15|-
TGTGCCACCAGCAGTCGGACTCATAGCTCCTACAATGAGCAGTTCTTC
CATSSRTHSSYNEQFF
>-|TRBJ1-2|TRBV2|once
TGTGCCAGCAGTACCCTAACAGGGCGTAACTACGGCTACACCTTC
CASSTLTGRNYGYTF
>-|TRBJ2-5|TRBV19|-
TGTGCCAGTAGTATTAGTAGAAACTCTTACCAAGAGACCCAGTACTTC
CASSISRNSYQETQYF
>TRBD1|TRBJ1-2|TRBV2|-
TGTGCCAGCACCGACAGGGACAGCTATGGCTACACCTTC
CASTDRDSYGYTF
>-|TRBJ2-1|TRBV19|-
TGTGCCAGTAGTATAGATTCTGGACTTCCCTACAATGAGCAGTTCTTC
CASSIDSGLPYNEQFF
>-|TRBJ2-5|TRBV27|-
TGTGCCAGCAGTTGGGGGCTTCGGGAGACCCAGTACTTC
CASSWGLRETQYF
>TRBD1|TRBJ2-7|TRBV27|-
TGTGCCAGCAGTTTAAGCGCGGGACAGGGTTCCTACGAGCAGTACTTC
CASSLSAGQGSYEQYF
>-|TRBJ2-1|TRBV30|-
TGTGCCTGCAGGGGCAGGGGCTACAATGAGCAGTTCTTC
CACRGRGYNEQFF
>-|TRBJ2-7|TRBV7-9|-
TGTGCCAGCAGACCCCTTTTGACAGAGAATCAGTTCGAGCAGTACTTC
CASRPLLTENQFEQYF
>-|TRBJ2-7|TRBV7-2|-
TGTGCCAGCAGCTTAATTTTGAGGTCAGGGTATCGCGAGCAGTACTTC
CASSLILRSGYREQYF
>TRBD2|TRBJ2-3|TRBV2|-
TGTGCCAGCAGTGAGCGGGGGGGCACAGATACGCAGTATTTT
CASSERGGTDTQYF
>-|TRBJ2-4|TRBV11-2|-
TGTGCCAGCAGCTTAGCGGGGGTAAACATTCAGTACTTC
CASSLAGVNIQYF
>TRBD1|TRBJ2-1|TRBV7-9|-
TGTGCCAGCAGCGTCGACAGGGAGGAGCAGTTCTTC
CASSVDREEQFF
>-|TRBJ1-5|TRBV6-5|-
TGTGCCAGCAGTTACTCTTCCAGGGGTGGTGCTCAGCCCCAGCATTTT
CASSYSSRGGAQPQHF
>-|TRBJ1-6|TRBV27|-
TGTGCCAGCAGTCTACGGGTTCCTAATTCACCCCTCCACTTT
CASSLRVPNSPLHF
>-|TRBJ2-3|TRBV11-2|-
TGTGCCAGCAGCCTCCGAGCCTCGCGGGGAGCCACAGATACGCAGTATTTT
CASSLRASRGATDTQYF
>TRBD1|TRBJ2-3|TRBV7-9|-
TGTGCCAGCAGCTTGACTGGGGACAGGGGGCCCGGGGGTACGCAGTATTTT
CASSLTGDRGPGGTQYF
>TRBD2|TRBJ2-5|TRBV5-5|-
TGTGCCAGCAGCTTGGGTCTAGCGGGAGGGTCGGGGCAAGAGACCCAGTACTTC
CASSLGLAGGSGQETQYF
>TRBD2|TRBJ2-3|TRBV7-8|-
TGTGCCAGCAGCTTAGGACTAGCGGGGGCCAGCACAGATACGCAGTATTTT
CASSLGLAGASTDTQYF
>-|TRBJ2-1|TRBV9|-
TGTGCCAGCAGCCTGGACTCGCACAATGAGCAGTTCTTC
CASSLDSHNEQFF
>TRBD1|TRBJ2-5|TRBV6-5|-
TGTGCCAGCAGTTACCAGGGGACAGGGGCAGGGGAGACCCAGTACTTC
CASSYQGTGAGETQYF
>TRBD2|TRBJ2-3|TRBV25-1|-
TGTGCCAGCAGTGAATACCTAGCGGGAGTAACAGGTACGCAGTATTTT
CASSEYLAGVTGTQYF
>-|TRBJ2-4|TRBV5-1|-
TGCGCCAGCAGCTTGGCTCCCGAAAACATTCAGTACTTC
CASSLAPENIQYF
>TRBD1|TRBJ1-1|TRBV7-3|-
TGTGCCAGCAGTGCGGGACAGGGCAGAGCTTTCTTT
CASSAGQGRAFF
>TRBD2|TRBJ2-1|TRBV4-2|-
TGTGCCAGCCGCGGACTAGCGGGGGCCTGGGACAATGAGCAGTTCTTC
CASRGLAGAWDNEQFF
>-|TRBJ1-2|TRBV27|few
TGTGCCAGCAGTCCGGAGGGCCCTAACTATGGCTACACCTTC
CASSPEGPNYGYTF
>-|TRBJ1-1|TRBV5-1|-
TGCGCCAGCAGCCTGGGAACAGGGCTCCCTGAAGCTTTCTTT
CASSLGTGLPEAFF
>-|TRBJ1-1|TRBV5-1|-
TGCGCCAGCAGCGAAGTACATGGTGAAGCTTTCTTT
CASSEVHGEAFF
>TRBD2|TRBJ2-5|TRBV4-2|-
TGTGCCAGCAGCCAAGATCGCGGCGGGAGGGCTCGAGAGACCCAGTACTTC
CASSQDRGGRARETQYF
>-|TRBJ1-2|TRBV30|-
TGTGCCTGGACCTACAGGGCCTCAGGAGGCTACACCTTC
CAWTYRASGGYTF
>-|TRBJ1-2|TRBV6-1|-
TGTGCCAGCAGTGAAGACTGGTACGGAGAGGACTATGGCTACACCTTC
CASSEDWYGEDYGYTF
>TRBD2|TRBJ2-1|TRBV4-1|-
TGCGCCAGCAGCATACCGGGACTAGCTTCAAGGGAGCAGTTCTTC
CASSIPGLASREQFF
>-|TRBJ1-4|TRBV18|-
TGTGCCAGCTCATCAGGACAGAATGAAAAACTGTTTTTT
CASSSGQNEKLFF
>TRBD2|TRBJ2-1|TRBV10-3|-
TGTGCCATCAGTGACAGTAGCGGGAGGGGCTCCTACAATGAGCAGTTCTTC
CAISDSSGRGSYNEQFF
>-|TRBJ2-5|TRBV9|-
TGTGCCAGCAGCGAGAGCGGTTTCCAAGAGACCCAGTACTTC
CASSESGFQETQYF
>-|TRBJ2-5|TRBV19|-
TGTGCCAGTAGATCCAGGTTGGCAGTCCAAGAGACCCAGTACTTC
CASRSRLAVQETQYF
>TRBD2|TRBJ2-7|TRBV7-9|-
TGTGCCAGCAGCTTTAGGGCGGGAGTTCACCACGAGCAGTACTTC
CASSFRAGVHHEQYF
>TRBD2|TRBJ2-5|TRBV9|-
TGTGCCAGCAGCCCTTCCCCGGGAGGGTATGAGACCCAGTACTTC
CASSPSPGGYETQYF
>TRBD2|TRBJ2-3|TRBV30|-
TGTGCCGTCTCGGGGGGGCCGGGAGATACGCAGTATTTT
CAVSGGPGDTQYF
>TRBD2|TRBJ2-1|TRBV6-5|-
TGTGCCAGCAGTAGCGGGAGGGGACATACTGAGCAGTTCTTC
CASSSGRGHTEQFF
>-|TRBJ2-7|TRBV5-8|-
TGTGCCAGCAGCTTGGTCTTCGGTGTAGCGGCAACCTACGAGCAGTACTTC
CASSLVFGVAATYEQYF
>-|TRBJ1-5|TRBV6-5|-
TGTGCCAGCAGTTACCGGCACAGCCAGCCCCAGCATTTT
CASSYRHSQPQHF
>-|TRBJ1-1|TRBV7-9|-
TGTGCCAGCAGCTTAGACAGGAGAATTTCTTTCTTT
CASSLDRRISFF